This is a list of T cell receptor beta chains from one sample in a study of blood T cell repertoires in COVID-19. Sequenced by immunoSEQ multiplex PCR; TCRdb stores in-frame clones only, minus some. Here the sample spans approximately 360,000 clones, around 90% being singletons. Sequenced sample: peripheral blood. The receptors were sampled from a man aged 35-49 years with acute or convalescent COVID-19. CDR3s include the opening cysteine and the closing phenylalanine or tryptophan. The D gene is left open where the match is weak. Only some rows state a clone size, as once, few, many or a class for expanded clones.

CDR3aa	CDR3nt	j_gene	abundance	v_gene	d_gene
CATLGVRSADTQYF	TGTGCCACCTTGGGTGTTAGGAGCGCAGATACGCAGTATTTT	TRBJ2-3	.	TRBV24-1	.
CASSQDLARVTAGELFF	TGTGCCAGCAGCCAAGATTTGGCGCGGGTCACGGCCGGGGAGCTGTTTTTT	TRBJ2-2	.	TRBV4-2	.
CASSQGSGDNEKLFF	TGTGCCAGCAGCCAAGGCTCAGGTGATAATGAAAAACTGTTTTTT	TRBJ1-4	.	TRBV4-2	.
CASSTRQGSAYGYTF	TGTGCCAGCAGTACAAGACAGGGTTCGGCCTATGGCTACACCTTC	TRBJ1-2	.	TRBV27	TRBD1
CASCSADNYGYTF	TGTGCCAGTTGTTCAGCGGATAACTATGGCTACACCTTC	TRBJ1-2	.	TRBV27	.
CASSQIAGGPQFF	TGCGCCAGCAGCCAAATAGCGGGAGGGCCTCAGTTCTTC	TRBJ2-1	.	TRBV4-1	TRBD2
CASTTLTGQGEGTGELFF	TGTGCCAGCACCACACTTACCGGACAGGGCGAGGGCACCGGGGAGCTGTTTTTT	TRBJ2-2	.	TRBV2	TRBD1
CASSLRSRGLAFSYEQYF	TGTGCCAGCAGCTTACGGTCTAGGGGACTAGCGTTCTCCTACGAGCAGTACTTC	TRBJ2-7	.	TRBV7-8	TRBD2
CAWDRANYGYTF	TGTGCCTGGGACAGAGCTAACTATGGCTACACCTTC	TRBJ1-2	.	TRBV30	.
CASSYSGQGTSNEKLFF	TGTGCCAGCAGTTACTCGGGACAGGGAACGTCTAATGAAAAACTGTTTTTT	TRBJ1-4	.	TRBV6-2/TRBV6-3	TRBD1
CASSYGTEQYF	TGTGCCAGCAGCTATGGGACAGAGCAGTACTTC	TRBJ2-7	.	TRBV11-2	.
CASSPSSGISDTQYF	TGTGCCAGCAGCCCCTCTAGCGGGATCTCAGATACGCAGTATTTT	TRBJ2-3	.	TRBV5-6	TRBD2
CASSVERYGYTF	TGTGCCAGCAGCGTAGAACGGTATGGCTACACCTTC	TRBJ1-2	.	TRBV9	.
CASSPDSYTGELFF	TGTGCCAGCTCACCGGACAGCTACACCGGGGAGCTGTTTTTT	TRBJ2-2	once	TRBV18	.
CASSYSVFHEQYF	TGTGCCAGCAGTTACTCCGTTTTCCACGAGCAGTACTTC	TRBJ2-7	.	TRBV6-5	.